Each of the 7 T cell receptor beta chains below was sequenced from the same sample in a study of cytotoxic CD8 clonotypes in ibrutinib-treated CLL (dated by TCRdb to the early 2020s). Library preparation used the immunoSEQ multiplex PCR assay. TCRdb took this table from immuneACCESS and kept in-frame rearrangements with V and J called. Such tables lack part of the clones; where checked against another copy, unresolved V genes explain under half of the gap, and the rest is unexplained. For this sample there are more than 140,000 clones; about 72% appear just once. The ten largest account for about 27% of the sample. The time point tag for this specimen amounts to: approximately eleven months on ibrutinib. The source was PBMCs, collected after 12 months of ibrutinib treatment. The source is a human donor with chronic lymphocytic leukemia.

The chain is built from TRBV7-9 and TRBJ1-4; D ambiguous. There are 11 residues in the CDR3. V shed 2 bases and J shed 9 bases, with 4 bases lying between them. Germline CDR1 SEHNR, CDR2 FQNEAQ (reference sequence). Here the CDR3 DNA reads TGTGCCAGCAGCTTAAATCAAAAACTGTTTTTT. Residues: CASSLNQKLFF.

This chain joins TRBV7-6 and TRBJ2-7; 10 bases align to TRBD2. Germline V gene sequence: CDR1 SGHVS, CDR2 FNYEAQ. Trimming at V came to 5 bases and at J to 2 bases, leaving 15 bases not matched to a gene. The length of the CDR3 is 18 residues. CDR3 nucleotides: TGTGCCAGCAGCCCTGGGCTAGCGGGAGCATCCCCCCCCTACGAGCAGTACTTC. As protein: CASSPGLAGASPPYEQYF.

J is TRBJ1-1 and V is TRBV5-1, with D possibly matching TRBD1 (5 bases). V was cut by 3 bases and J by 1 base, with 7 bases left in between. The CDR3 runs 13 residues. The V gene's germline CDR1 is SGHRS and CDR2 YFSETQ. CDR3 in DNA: TGCGCCAGCAGCTCTCAGGGGAACACTGAAGCTTTCTTT. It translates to CASSSQGNTEAFF.

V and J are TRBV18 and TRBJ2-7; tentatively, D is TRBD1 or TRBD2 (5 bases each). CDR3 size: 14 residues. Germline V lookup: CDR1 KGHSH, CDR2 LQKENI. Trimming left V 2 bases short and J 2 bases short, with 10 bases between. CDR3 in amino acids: CASSPRDGAYEQYF. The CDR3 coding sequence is TGTGCCAGCTCACCAAGGGACGGAGCCTACGAGCAGTACTTC. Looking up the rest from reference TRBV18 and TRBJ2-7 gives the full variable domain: NAGVMQNPRHLVRRRGQEARLRCSPMKGHSHVYWYRQLPEEGLKFMVYLQKENIIDESGMPKERFSAEFPKEGPSILRIQQVVRGDSAAYFCASSPRDGAYEQYFGPGTRLTVT.

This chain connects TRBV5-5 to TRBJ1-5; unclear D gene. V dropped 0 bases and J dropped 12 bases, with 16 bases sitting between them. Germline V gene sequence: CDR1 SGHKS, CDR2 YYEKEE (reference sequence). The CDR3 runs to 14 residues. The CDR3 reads CASSLDTALGSQHF. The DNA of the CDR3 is TGTGCCAGCAGCTTGGACACGGCCTTGGGGAGCCAGCATTTT.

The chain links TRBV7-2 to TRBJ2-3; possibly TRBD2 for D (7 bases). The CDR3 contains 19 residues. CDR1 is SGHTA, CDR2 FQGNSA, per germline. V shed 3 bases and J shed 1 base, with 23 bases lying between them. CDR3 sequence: CASSFRGGGAYSRTDTQYF. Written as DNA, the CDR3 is TGTGCCAGCAGCTTCCGGGGCGGGGGCGCTTACTCCCGCACAGATACGCAGTATTTT.

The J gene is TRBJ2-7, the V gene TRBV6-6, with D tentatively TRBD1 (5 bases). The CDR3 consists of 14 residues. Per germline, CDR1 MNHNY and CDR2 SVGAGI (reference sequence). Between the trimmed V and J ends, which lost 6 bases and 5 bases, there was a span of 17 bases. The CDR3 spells CASSSVGRADEQYF. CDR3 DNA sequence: TGTGCCAGCAGCTCCGTGGGCAGGGCGGACGAGCAGTACTTC.